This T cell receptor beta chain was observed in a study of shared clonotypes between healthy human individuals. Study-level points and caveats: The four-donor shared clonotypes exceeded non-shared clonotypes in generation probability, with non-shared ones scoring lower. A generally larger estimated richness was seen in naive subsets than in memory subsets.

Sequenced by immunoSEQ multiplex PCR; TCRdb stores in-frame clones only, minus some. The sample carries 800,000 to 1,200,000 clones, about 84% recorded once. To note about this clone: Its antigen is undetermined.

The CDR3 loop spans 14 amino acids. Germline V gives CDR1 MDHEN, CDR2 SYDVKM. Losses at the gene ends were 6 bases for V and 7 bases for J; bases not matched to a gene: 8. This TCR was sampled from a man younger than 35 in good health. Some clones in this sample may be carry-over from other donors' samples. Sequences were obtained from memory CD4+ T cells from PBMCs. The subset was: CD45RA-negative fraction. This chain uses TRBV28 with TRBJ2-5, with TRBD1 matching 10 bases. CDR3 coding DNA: TGTGCCAGCAGCGACAGGGGGCTTAGGGGGACCCAGTACTTC. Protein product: CASSDRGLRGTQYF.